The 20 T cell receptor beta chains below were found in one sample sequenced in a study of cytomegalovirus exposure and HLA in healthy donors. In the PCR, 60 Vbeta and 13 Jbeta primers were used. The protocol was immunoSEQ multiplex PCR, while the TCRdb copy is restricted to in-frame clones and leaves out a portion. This table has 150,000 to 200,000 clones, about 79% appearing once. The sequencing sample was made of PBMCs. The receptors shown here come from a woman aged 50 to 60 in good health and CMV-seronegative.

V gene TRBV7-2 combines with J gene TRBJ2-5, with D possibly matching TRBD1 (6 bases). Germline lookup yields CDR1 SGHTA and CDR2 FQGNSA. The CDR3 runs 13 residues. Trimming stripped 6 bases from V and 3 bases from J, with 11 bases between. CDR3 bases: TGTGCCAGCAGGGATACAGGGAAAGAGACCCAGTACTTC. Its protein is CASRDTGKETQYF.

The CDR3 loop reads CASSLRQGNNNSPLHF. The CDR3 coding sequence is TGTGCCAGCAGTTTACGACAGGGGAACAACAATTCACCCCTCCACTTT. The chain carries TRBV28 and TRBJ1-6; 8 positions match TRBD1. The V and J ends lost 2 bases and 7 bases, in that order; junction bases with no gene match: 7. CDR3 length: 16 amino acids. Germline CDR1 MDHEN, CDR2 SYDVKM.

The chain is built from TRBV27 and TRBJ2-1, with 12 bases identical to TRBD2. The germline CDR1 and CDR2 sequences are MNHEY and SMNVEV (reference sequence). Trimming cost V 5 bases and J 0 bases; bases outside gene matches: 8. This CDR3 has 18 residues. The CDR3 nucleotides read TGTGCCAGCAGTCCACAACGGACTAGCGGGATCTCCTACAATGAGCAGTTCTTC. Translated: CASSPQRTSGISYNEQFF.

The genes are TRBV6-6 and TRBJ2-5; perhaps TRBD2 as D (7 bases). Between the trimmed V and J ends, which lost 6 bases and 1 base, there was a span of 18 bases. Germline CDR1 is MNHNY and CDR2 is SVGAGI (reference sequence). The CDR3 loop spans 16 amino acids. CDR3 bases: TGTGCCAGCAGCCAAACAGGGAGGGGAAGCCAAGAGACCCAGTACTTC. Translating it yields CASSQTGRGSQETQYF.

This chain joins TRBV18 and TRBJ1-2; D not certain. CDR1 is KGHSH, CDR2 LQKENI, per germline. The ends were cut back, 3 bases at V and 8 bases at J, with 16 bases in the middle. The length of the CDR3 is 14 residues. DNA of the CDR3: TGTGCCAGCTCACCTCCAACCCAAGAGGCCGGCTACACCTTC. Translated, it gives CASSPPTQEAGYTF.

This chain links TRBV27 with TRBJ1-6; maybe TRBD1 (6 bases). Germline V gene lookup returns CDR1 MNHEY and CDR2 SMNVEV (reference sequence). Trimming removed 5 bases at V and 9 bases at J, with 26 bases between. There are 18 residues in the CDR3. In DNA form, the CDR3 reads TGTGCCAGCAGTCGCCTTAAAAATAACAGGGAGCGTAGTTCACCCCTCCACTTT. It encodes CASSRLKNNRERSSPLHF.

This clone was counted once. The V gene is TRBV7-2, the J gene TRBJ1-6; unclear D gene. V dropped 1 base and J dropped 5 bases, with 9 bases sitting between them. Per germline, CDR1 SGHTA and CDR2 FQGNSA. This CDR3 has 15 residues. The CDR3 coding sequence is TGTGCCAGCAGCTTAGTAAGTCAGAATAATTCACCCCTCCACTTT. Translated, it gives CASSLVSQNNSPLHF.

In this sample, this clone turned up a few times. The chain links TRBV6-6 to TRBJ2-1, with 8 bases aligning to TRBD1. J lost 4 bases, V lost 10 bases, and 15 bases had no gene match. Germline CDR1 is MNHNY and CDR2 is SVGAGI (reference sequence). CDR3 length: 16 residues. CDR3 DNA sequence: TGTGCCACTCTGGGGACTCCGGGACAGGCTTACAATGAGCAGTTCTTC. Protein sequence: CATLGTPGQAYNEQFF.

The V and J genes are TRBV21-1 and TRBJ2-5; TRBD2 was called by the table and not checked on the DNA. TRBV21-1 is a recognized pseudogene. This CDR3 has 15 residues. The CDR3 bases are TGTGCCAGCAGCATCGGGACTAGCGGACAAGAGACCCAGTACTTC. This codes for CASSIGTSGQETQYF.

The chain has TRBV28 and TRBJ2-3, with 7 nucleotides matching TRBD2. The junction had 14 bases not matched to a gene; V was cut back by 6 bases and J by 2 bases. The CDR3 has 17 residues. CDR1 and CDR2 (germline): MDHEN, SYDVKM. The CDR3 region has the DNA TGTGCCAGCAGGCCGATGGGGGGGTTCATGCCCACAGATACGCAGTATTTT. Residues: CASRPMGGFMPTDTQYF. The full variable domain, completed using reference TRBV28 and TRBJ2-3, is DVKVTQSSRYLVKRTGEKVFLECVQDMDHENMFWYRQDPGLGLRLIYFSYDVKMKEKGDIPEGYSVSREKKERFSLILESASTNQTSMYLCASRPMGGFMPTDTQYFGPGTRLTVL.

The chain has TRBV5-1 and TRBJ2-7, with 8 bases fitting TRBD1. J gave up 7 bases and V 0 bases, and 6 bases lay outside the gene matches. The CDR3 consists of 14 residues. Germline CDR1 SGHRS, CDR2 YFSETQ. CDR3 coding DNA: TGCGCCAGCAGCTTGGAGGCCAGGGGGCATGAGCAGTACTTC. Amino acids: CASSLEARGHEQYF.

This clone came up a few times. The chain links TRBV21-1 to TRBJ1-5; no DNA check was done on the table's D call, TRBD1. TRBV21-1 is a pseudogene locus. The CDR3 runs 19 residues. CDR3 coding DNA: TGTGCCAGCAGCAATAGGGACAGGAGAAACCCCTTAGGGAATCAGCCCCAGCATTTT. This codes for CASSNRDRRNPLGNQPQHF.

Regarding this clone: Germline is not matched at one junction end, which may reflect a read error. This rearrangement joins TRBV7-7 to TRBJ2-7; 10 bases map to TRBD2. This CDR3 has 13 residues. Germline V lookup: CDR1 SSHAT, CDR2 FNYEAQ (reference sequence). CDR3: CASSLAGGYEQYF. CDR3 sequence (DNA): TGTGCTAGCAGCTTAGCGGGGGGATACGAGCAGTACTTC.

The rearrangement uses TRBV28 and TRBJ2-5, with D possibly matching TRBD2 (7 bases). This CDR3 region has 14 residues. Per the germline V gene, CDR1 is MDHEN and CDR2 is SYDVKM. V was shortened by 5 bases and J by 2 bases, with 12 bases between the two germline ends. The CDR3 loop is CASSGGGRQETQYF. CDR3 coding DNA: TGTGCCAGCAGTGGGGGGGGGCGGCAAGAGACCCAGTACTTC.

This clone appeared a few times. The chain employs TRBV5-1 and TRBJ2-6; 10 bases line up with TRBD1. V was clipped by 6 bases and J by 3 bases; unmatched bases: 9. The CDR3 has 17 residues. In germline, CDR1 is SGHRS, CDR2 YFSETQ. CDR3: CASTHRDRGIGANVLTF. CDR3 coding DNA: TGCGCCAGCACCCACCGGGACAGGGGAATTGGGGCCAACGTCCTGACTTTC. Drawing the rest from reference TRBV5-1 and TRBJ2-6, the complete variable domain is KAGVTQTPRYLIKTRGQQVTLSCSPISGHRSVSWYQQTPGQGLQFLFEYFSETQRNKGNFPGRFSGRQFSNSRSEMNVSTLELGDSALYLCASTHRDRGIGANVLTFGAGSRLTVL.

This clone has just a few counts. The CDR3, as DNA: TGTGCCAGCGCGCCGGACTTCCTTTCTCCCCAGCATTTT. Residues: CASAPDFLSPQHF. The J gene is TRBJ1-5, the V gene TRBV27; no firm D call. The CDR3 sequence is 13 residues long. The V and J ends lost 8 bases and 10 bases respectively, with 18 bases between them. CDR1 is MNHEY, CDR2 SMNVEV, per germline (reference sequence).

The chain combines TRBV5-1 with TRBJ2-1, with unresolved D. The germline V and J ends were trimmed by 4 bases and 5 bases, with 10 bases remaining between them. CDR3 length equals 13 residues. Germline lookup yields CDR1 SGHRS and CDR2 YFSETQ. The CDR3 loop reads CASSVQTDNEQFF. The CDR3 DNA is TGCGCCAGCAGCGTACAAACCGACAATGAGCAGTTCTTC.

The CDR3 nucleotides read TGCGCCAGCAGTGAGCGCGGACAGGGCATCCCCACAGATACGCAGTATTTT. This codes for CASSERGQGIPTDTQYF. This chain joins TRBV10-1 and TRBJ2-3; 8 bases agree with TRBD1. This CDR3 is 17 amino acids long. V lost 2 bases to trimming and J lost 2 bases; unmatched junction nucleotides: 9. Germline CDR1 reads WNHNN; CDR2 reads SYGVQD (reference sequence).

This chain joins TRBV10-3 and TRBJ2-3; 7 nucleotides align to TRBD1. Germline CDR1 is ENHRY and CDR2 is SYGVKD. The CDR3 is made up of 14 amino acids. The V and J ends lost 5 bases and 6 bases, in that order; junction bases with no gene match: 8. Here the CDR3 reads CAISTGAQGDTQYF. The CDR3 DNA sequence: TGTGCCATCAGTACAGGGGCGCAGGGGGATACGCAGTATTTT.

Only a few counts were recorded for this clone. The chain carries TRBV6-1 and TRBJ2-7, with D possibly matching TRBD1 (5 bases). The germline V gene has CDR1 MNHNS and CDR2 SASEGT. Trimming shortened V by 5 bases and J by 7 bases, and 18 bases separated the two germline ends. CDR3 length: 14 residues. This CDR3 is CASSSQRQIREQYF. The CDR3 coding sequence is TGTGCCAGCAGTTCCCAAAGACAGATCCGGGAGCAGTACTTC.